The 27 T cell receptor beta chains below were found in one sample sequenced in a study of a mutant IDH1 vaccine in newly diagnosed glioma. Their cognate antigens are unknown. Time point indicated: week 47, end of study. Vaccine doses each comprised 300 ug of mutant IDH1 20-mer peptide, with topical imiquimod. TCRdb's table, derived via immunoSEQ multiplex PCR, lists solely in-frame clones and lacks some. The sample includes some 31,000 clones, about four fifths of them seen just once. The specimen comprised PBMCs, sampled from a glioma patient whose treatment included an IDH1 peptide vaccine. These receptor sequences come from a man between 25 and 39 years old with glioma.

The rearrangement uses TRBV6-5 and TRBJ1-1; 7 nucleotides agree with TRBD1. Germline assignment: CDR1 MNHEY and CDR2 SVGAGI. J was trimmed by 0 bases and V by 5 bases; bases with no gene match: 3. The CDR3 spans 14 residues. For the CDR3, the DNA is TGTGCCAGCAGTAGGGGACAGTTGAACACTGAAGCTTTCTTT. Its protein is CASSRGQLNTEAFF.

The chain employs TRBV30 and TRBJ1-5, with D perhaps matching TRBD1 (6 bases). V lost 5 bases, J lost 0 bases, and 14 bases lay in between. This CDR3 is built from 15 residues. Germline CDR1 is GTSNPN and CDR2 is SVGIG (reference sequence). This chain's CDR3 is CAWARGGISNQPQHF. CDR3 coding DNA: TGTGCCTGGGCAAGGGGGGGGATTAGCAATCAGCCCCAGCATTTT.

This clone appeared a single time. This chain joins TRBV5-1 and TRBJ2-3, with D maybe TRBD1 (6 bases). Germline CDR1 reads SGHRS; CDR2 reads YFSETQ. This CDR3 has 11 amino acids. The V end lost 4 bases, the J end lost 9 bases, and 9 bases lay between the germline ends. This CDR3 reads CASSQGPTQYF. Written as DNA, the CDR3 is TGCGCCAGCAGCCAGGGGCCCACGCAGTATTTT.

The chain couples TRBV27 to TRBJ2-1; 8 bases line up with TRBD1. Trimming took 5 bases from V and 6 from J; bases not matched to a gene: 15. CDR1 and CDR2 from the germline V gene are MNHEY and SMNVEV (reference sequence). The CDR3 has 17 residues. The CDR3 DNA reads as TGTGCCAGCAGTACCCGGGACAGGCCCCGAGGGAGCAATGAGCAGTTCTTC. Its protein is CASSTRDRPRGSNEQFF.

The CDR3 region has the DNA TGTGCCTGGAGGGCTCGACAGGCTAATTCACCCCTCCACTTT. This translates into CAWRARQANSPLHF. The chain employs TRBV30 and TRBJ1-6; the D gene is possibly TRBD1 (6 bases). Germline lookup yields CDR1 GTSNPN and CDR2 SVGIG (reference sequence). This CDR3 region has 14 residues. V was trimmed by 3 bases and J by 6 bases, leaving 12 bases between them.

This clone was detected only a few times. V and J are TRBV4-1 and TRBJ1-1; the match to TRBD1 covers 7 bases. The CDR3 is 15 residues long. J lost 1 base, V lost 4 bases, and 6 bases had no gene match. Germline V gives CDR1 MGHRA, CDR2 YSYEKL. CDR3 nucleotide sequence: TGCGCCAGCAGCCTTACAGGGGATCCGAACACTGAAGCTTTCTTT. This gives the protein CASSLTGDPNTEAFF.

This chain joins TRBV11-2 and TRBJ2-7; D remains unclear. Trimming shortened V by 2 bases and J by 2 bases, and 1 base separated the two germline ends. Germline CDR1 is SGHAT and CDR2 is FQNNGV. This CDR3 spans 11 amino acids. CDR3 bases: TGTGCCAGCAGCTTAACCTACGAGCAGTACTTC. Protein sequence: CASSLTYEQYF.

This clone appeared a few times. The gene calls are TRBV13 and TRBJ1-4; no definite D call. V dropped 5 bases and J dropped 7 bases, with 14 bases sitting between them. CDR1 and CDR2 from the germline V gene are PRHDT and FYEKMQ (reference sequence). The CDR3 runs to 14 residues. CDR3 loop: CASSPKGPGEKLFF. CDR3 DNA sequence: TGTGCCAGCAGCCCAAAAGGGCCTGGTGAAAAACTGTTTTTT.

There are a few counts of this clone. The rearrangement joins TRBV19 to TRBJ1-1; the D is unclear. From germline, CDR1 is LNHDA and CDR2 SQIVND (reference sequence). The CDR3 has 15 residues. Trimming stripped 5 bases from V and 1 base from J, with 14 bases between. The CDR3 bases are TGTGCCAGTAGTGTGGGTCGGGTGGCGAACACTGAAGCTTTCTTT. Translation: CASSVGRVANTEAFF.

V usage is TRBV19 and J usage is TRBJ2-7, with 9 positions matching TRBD1. Germline CDR1 LNHDA, CDR2 SQIVND (reference sequence). The CDR3 has 15 residues. Germline trimming cut 5 bases from V and 4 bases from J; bases unmatched to any gene: 9. The CDR3 DNA follows: TGTGCCAGTAGTCCCGACCGGGACAGGGCGTACGAGCAGTACTTC. Translating it yields CASSPDRDRAYEQYF. Looking up the rest from reference TRBV19 and TRBJ2-7 gives the full variable domain: DGGITQSPKYLFRKEGQNVTLSCEQNLNHDAMYWYRQDPGQGLRLIYYSQIVNDFQKGDIAEGYSVSREKKESFPLTVTSAQKNPTAFYLCASSPDRDRAYEQYFGPGTRLTVT.

The chain is built from TRBV5-4 and TRBJ1-2; a possible D gene is TRBD1 (6 bases). The CDR3 runs 16 residues. From germline, CDR1 is SGHNT and CDR2 YYREEE (reference sequence). Trimming left V 4 bases short and J 3 bases short, with 19 bases between. In nucleotides, the CDR3 is TGTGCCAGCAGCAACGGGGGCGGTTATAATGACTATGGCTACACCTTC. It yields the protein CASSNGGGYNDYGYTF.

The chain links TRBV7-9 to TRBJ2-5; 7 positions match TRBD1. The V gene end was trimmed by 1 base and the J gene end by 3 bases; junction bases not matched to a gene: 11. Germline V gives CDR1 SEHNR, CDR2 FQNEAQ (reference sequence). CDR3 length: 17 residues. CDR3 in amino acids: CASSLGVTTGTEETQYF. The CDR3 DNA reads TGTGCCAGCAGCTTAGGGGTCACTACCGGGACAGAAGAGACCCAGTACTTC. Looking up the rest from reference TRBV7-9 and TRBJ2-5 gives the full variable domain: DTGVSQNPRHKITKRGQNVTFRCDPISEHNRLYWYRQTLGQGPEFLTYFQNEAQLEKSRLLSDRFSAERPKGSFSTLEIQRTEQGDSAMYLCASSLGVTTGTEETQYFGPGTRLLVL.

This clone showed up just a few times. The rearrangement links TRBV30 to TRBJ1-3, with D tentatively TRBD1 (6 bases). The CDR3 extends over 15 amino acids. Trimming removed 0 bases at V and 0 bases at J, with 9 bases between. Germline CDR1 GTSNPN, CDR2 SVGIG (reference sequence). Here the CDR3 reads CAWSVDRYSGNTIYF. DNA of the CDR3: TGTGCCTGGAGTGTAGACAGGTACTCTGGAAACACCATATATTTT. The full variable domain, with the rest looked up from reference TRBV30 and TRBJ1-3, is SQTIHQWPATLVQPVGSPLSLECTVEGTSNPNLYWYRQAAGRGLQLLFYSVGIGQISSEVPQNLSASRPQDRQFILSSKKLLLSDSGFYLCAWSVDRYSGNTIYFGEGSWLTVV.

The chain combines TRBV29-1 with TRBJ1-4, with 7 bases matching TRBD1. Germline loops: CDR1 SQVTM, CDR2 ANQGSEA. The length of the CDR3 is 12 residues. With 6 bases clipped from V and 6 bases from J, the junction kept 4 bases outside the gene matches. This CDR3 reads CSVSTGHEKLFF. The CDR3, as DNA: TGCAGCGTATCGACAGGGCATGAAAAACTGTTTTTT.

The sample holds a few counts of this clone. This chain uses TRBV19 with TRBJ2-7; 10 positions match TRBD1. The CDR3 sequence is 16 residues long. Germline assignment: CDR1 LNHDA and CDR2 SQIVND (reference sequence). The ends lost 3 bases at V and 5 bases at J; junction bases unmatched: 10. CDR3 sequence: CASSIATGGGRDEQYF. In nucleotides, the CDR3 is TGTGCCAGTAGTATCGCGACAGGGGGCGGGCGTGACGAGCAGTACTTC.

The rearrangement links TRBV2 to TRBJ1-2; D might be TRBD1 (5 bases). Germline values: CDR1 SNHLY, CDR2 FYNNEI. Between the trimmed V and J ends, which lost 11 bases and 8 bases, there was a span of 18 bases. CDR3 size: 12 residues. CDR3 sequence reads: CALREGTGGYTF. Written as DNA, the CDR3 is TGTGCCCTCCGGGAAGGGACGGGCGGCTACACCTTC.

The chain carries TRBV2 and TRBJ2-5; D gene unclear. Germline V gene lookup returns CDR1 SNHLY and CDR2 FYNNEI. The V gene lost 7 bases and the J gene lost 2 bases, with 8 bases spanning the gap. This CDR3 contains 12 residues. The CDR3 sequence is CASTPIQETQYF. The CDR3 coding sequence is TGTGCCAGCACTCCCATACAAGAGACCCAGTACTTC.

The V gene is TRBV19, the J gene TRBJ1-5; 7 positions agree with TRBD1. J was trimmed by 2 bases and V by 10 bases; bases with no gene match: 20. This CDR3 region has 18 residues. Germline values: CDR1 LNHDA, CDR2 SQIVND (reference sequence). The CDR3 protein is CATSDKKGAGRGNQPQHF. CDR3 nucleotide sequence: TGTGCCACCTCAGACAAGAAGGGGGCTGGTAGGGGCAATCAGCCCCAGCATTTT.

This clone is categorized as large. The rearrangement joins TRBV5-6 to TRBJ2-7; D remains ambiguous. The germline V gene encodes CDR1 SGHDT and CDR2 YYEEEE. This CDR3 has 14 amino acids. With 5 bases removed from V and 3 bases from J, the gap between germline ends came to 15 bases. The CDR3 DNA sequence: TGTGCCAGCAGTATGGACCCCGGAGTCTACGAGCAGTACTTC. This translates into CASSMDPGVYEQYF.

The J gene is TRBJ1-1, the V gene TRBV27; D is perhaps TRBD1 (6 bases). This CDR3 spans 13 amino acids. The germline CDR1 and CDR2 sequences are MNHEY and SMNVEV (reference sequence). Trimming removed 6 bases at V and 0 bases at J, with 8 bases between. The CDR3 protein is CASSYRVNTEAFF. CDR3 DNA: TGTGCCAGCAGCTACAGGGTGAACACTGAAGCTTTCTTT.

V gene TRBV19 combines with J gene TRBJ1-5; D is unresolved. The CDR3 runs to 15 residues. The germline V gene has CDR1 LNHDA and CDR2 SQIVND (reference sequence). Trimming removed 3 bases from V and 2 bases from J, with 11 bases in between. CDR3 protein: CASSIFGIGNQPQHF. CDR3 DNA sequence: TGTGCCAGTAGTATTTTCGGGATTGGCAATCAGCCCCAGCATTTT.

The chain has TRBV25-1 and TRBJ2-1; D remains unclear. CDR3 length: 13 residues. V dropped 2 bases and J dropped 8 bases, with 10 bases sitting between them. The germline V gene has CDR1 MGHDK and CDR2 SYGVNS. The CDR3 loop reads CASSEPGIYEQFF. The DNA of the CDR3 is TGTGCCAGCAGTGAACCAGGTATCTATGAGCAGTTCTTC.

The chain joins TRBV28 to TRBJ1-5; unclear D gene. CDR3 length: 15 amino acids. The V end lost 6 bases, the J end lost 3 bases, and 15 bases lay between the germline ends. Germline V gives CDR1 MDHEN, CDR2 SYDVKM. The CDR3 sequence is CASRITSVLNQPQHF. The CDR3 DNA reads TGTGCCAGCAGGATTACGTCAGTCCTCAATCAGCCCCAGCATTTT. The full variable domain, its missing parts supplied by reference TRBV28 and TRBJ1-5, is DVKVTQSSRYLVKRTGEKVFLECVQDMDHENMFWYRQDPGLGLRLIYFSYDVKMKEKGDIPEGYSVSREKKERFSLILESASTNQTSMYLCASRITSVLNQPQHFGDGTRLSIL.

The rearrangement uses TRBV5-1 and TRBJ1-1; D may be TRBD1 (5 bases). The germline V gene has CDR1 SGHRS and CDR2 YFSETQ. The CDR3 covers 13 residues. V was clipped by 4 bases and J by 4 bases, with 11 bases between them. This chain's CDR3 is CASSPGGFTEAFF. CDR3 in DNA: TGCGCCAGCAGCCCGGGGGGGTTCACTGAAGCTTTCTTT.

This sequence joins TRBV28 and TRBJ2-5, with D uncertain. The J call may be wrong; the DNA end is better matched by TRBJ2-7. The CDR3 loop spans 14 amino acids. Germline V lookup: CDR1 MDHEN, CDR2 SYDVKM. The CDR3 spells CASSPGLSSYEQYF. CDR3 DNA: TGTGCCAGCAGTCCTGGGCTTAGCTCCTACGAGCAGTACTTC.

The rearrangement joins TRBV5-6 to TRBJ2-3, with D tentatively TRBD1 (7 bases). The CDR3 consists of 15 residues. Trimming left V 4 bases short and J 0 bases short, with 12 bases between. CDR1 is SGHDT and CDR2 is YYEEEE in the germline V gene. CDR3 in amino acids: CASSPGGPSTDTQYF. The CDR3 coding sequence is TGTGCCAGCAGCCCAGGGGGGCCTAGCACAGATACGCAGTATTTT.

The rearrangement joins TRBV6-6 to TRBJ1-2; 8 nucleotides align to TRBD1. The CDR3 loop spans 15 amino acids. V dropped 5 bases and J dropped 4; count of bases not matched to a gene: 9. CDR1 is MNHNY, CDR2 SVGAGI, per germline (reference sequence). CDR3 region: CASSHPRQGSYGYTF. As DNA, the CDR3 is TGTGCCAGCAGTCACCCCCGACAGGGGTCCTATGGCTACACCTTC.